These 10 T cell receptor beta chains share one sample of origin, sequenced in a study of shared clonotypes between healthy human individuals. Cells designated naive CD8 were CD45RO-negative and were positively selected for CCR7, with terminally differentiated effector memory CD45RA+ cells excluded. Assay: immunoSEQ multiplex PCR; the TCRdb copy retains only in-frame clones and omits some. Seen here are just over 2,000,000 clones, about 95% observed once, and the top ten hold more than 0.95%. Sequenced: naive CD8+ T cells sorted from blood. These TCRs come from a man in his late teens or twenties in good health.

The CDR3 nucleotides are TGTGCCAGCAGTGGTGAACAGGGGAGTCTCTACGAGCAGTACTTC. Encoded protein: CASSGEQGSLYEQYF. The J gene is TRBJ2-7, the V gene TRBV2; TRBD1 agrees at 7 bases. This CDR3 is 15 amino acids long. With 4 bases clipped from V and 3 bases from J, the junction kept 9 bases outside the gene matches. The V gene's germline CDR1 is SNHLY and CDR2 FYNNEI.

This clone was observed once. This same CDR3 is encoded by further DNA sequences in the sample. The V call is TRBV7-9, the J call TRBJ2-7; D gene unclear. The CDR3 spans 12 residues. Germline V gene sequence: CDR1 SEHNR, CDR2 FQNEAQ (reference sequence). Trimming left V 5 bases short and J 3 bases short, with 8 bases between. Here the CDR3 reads CASSPGLYEQYF. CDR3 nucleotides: TGTGCCAGCAGCCCCGGTCTCTACGAGCAGTACTTC.

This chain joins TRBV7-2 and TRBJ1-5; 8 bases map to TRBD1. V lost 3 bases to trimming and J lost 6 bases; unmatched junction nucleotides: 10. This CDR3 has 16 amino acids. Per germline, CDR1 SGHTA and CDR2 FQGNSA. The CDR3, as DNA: TGTGCCAGCAGCTTGGTGGAAGACAGGGGATCTCAGCCCCAGCATTTT. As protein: CASSLVEDRGSQPQHF.

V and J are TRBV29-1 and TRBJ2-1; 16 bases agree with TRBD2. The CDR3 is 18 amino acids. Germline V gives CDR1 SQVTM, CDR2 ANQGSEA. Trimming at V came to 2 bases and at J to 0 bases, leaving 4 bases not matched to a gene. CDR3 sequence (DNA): TGCAGCGTTGAACCGGGACTAGCGGGGGGGCCCTCCTACAATGAGCAGTTCTTC. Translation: CSVEPGLAGGPSYNEQFF.

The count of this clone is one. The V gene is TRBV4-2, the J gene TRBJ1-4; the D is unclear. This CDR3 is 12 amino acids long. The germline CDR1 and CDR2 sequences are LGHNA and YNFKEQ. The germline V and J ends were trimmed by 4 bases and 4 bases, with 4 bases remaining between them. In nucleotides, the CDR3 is TGTGCCAGCAGCCCCCTTAATGAAAAACTGTTTTTT. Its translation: CASSPLNEKLFF.

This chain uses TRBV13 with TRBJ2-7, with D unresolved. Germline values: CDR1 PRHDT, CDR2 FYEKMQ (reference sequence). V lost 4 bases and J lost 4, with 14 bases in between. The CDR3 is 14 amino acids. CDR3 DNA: TGTGCCAGCAGCTCCAGGACGGAACTGTACGAGCAGTACTTC. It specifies CASSSRTELYEQYF.

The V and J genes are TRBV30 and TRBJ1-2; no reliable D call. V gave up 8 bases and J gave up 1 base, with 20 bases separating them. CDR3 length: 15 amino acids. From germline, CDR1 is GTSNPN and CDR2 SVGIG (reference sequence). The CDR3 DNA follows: TGTGCCGCCCTGAGCACTTTAGAACTTAACTATGGCTACACCTTC. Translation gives CAALSTLELNYGYTF.

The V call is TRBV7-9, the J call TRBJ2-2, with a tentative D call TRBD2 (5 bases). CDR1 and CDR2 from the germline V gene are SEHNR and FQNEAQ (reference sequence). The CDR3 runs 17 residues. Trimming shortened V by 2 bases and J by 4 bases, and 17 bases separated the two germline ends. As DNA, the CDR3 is TGTGCCAGCAGCTTAAAAGACGGTATAGGACTCACCGGGGAGCTGTTTTTT. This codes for CASSLKDGIGLTGELFF.

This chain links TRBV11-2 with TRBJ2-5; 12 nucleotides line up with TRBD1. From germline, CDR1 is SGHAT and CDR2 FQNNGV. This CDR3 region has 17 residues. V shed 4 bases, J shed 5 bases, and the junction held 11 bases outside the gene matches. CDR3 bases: TGTGCCAGCAGCTGGAGAACCGGGACAGGGGGCGCGGAGACCCAGTACTTC. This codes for CASSWRTGTGGAETQYF.

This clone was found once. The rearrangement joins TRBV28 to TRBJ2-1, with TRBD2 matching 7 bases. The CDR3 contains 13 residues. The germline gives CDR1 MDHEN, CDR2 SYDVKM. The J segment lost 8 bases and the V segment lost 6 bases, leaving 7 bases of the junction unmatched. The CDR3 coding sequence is TGTGCCAGCAGGGGGGGGACTTATGATGAGCAGTTCTTC. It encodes CASRGGTYDEQFF.